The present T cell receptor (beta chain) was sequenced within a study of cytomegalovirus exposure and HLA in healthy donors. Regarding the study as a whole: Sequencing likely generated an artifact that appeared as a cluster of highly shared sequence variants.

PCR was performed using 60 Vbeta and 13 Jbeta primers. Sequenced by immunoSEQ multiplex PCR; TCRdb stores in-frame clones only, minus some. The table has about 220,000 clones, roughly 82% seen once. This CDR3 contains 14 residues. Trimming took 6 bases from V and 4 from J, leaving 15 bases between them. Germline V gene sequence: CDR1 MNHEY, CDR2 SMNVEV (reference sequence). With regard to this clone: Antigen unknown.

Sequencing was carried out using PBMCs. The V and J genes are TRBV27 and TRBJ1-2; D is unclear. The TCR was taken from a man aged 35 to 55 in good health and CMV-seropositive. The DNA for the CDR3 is TGTGCCAGCAGGAGCCTTGGAGGGCTCTATGGCTACACCTTC. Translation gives CASRSLGGLYGYTF.